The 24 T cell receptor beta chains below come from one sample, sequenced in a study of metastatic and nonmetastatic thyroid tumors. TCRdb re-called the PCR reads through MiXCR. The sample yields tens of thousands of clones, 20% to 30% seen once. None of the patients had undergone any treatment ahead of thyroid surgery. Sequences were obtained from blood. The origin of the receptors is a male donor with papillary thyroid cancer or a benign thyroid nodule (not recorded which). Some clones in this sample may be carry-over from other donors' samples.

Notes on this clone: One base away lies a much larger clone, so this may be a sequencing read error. CDR3 region: CASSLESVDSVTGELFF. The DNA of the CDR3 is TGTGCCAGCAGCTTAGAATCCGTTGACAGCGTTACCGGGGAGCTGTTTTTT. The rearrangement links TRBV11-2 to TRBJ2-2, with D perhaps matching TRBD1 (5 bases). V was clipped by 0 bases and J by 5 bases, with 16 bases between them. Germline V gene sequence: CDR1 SGHAT, CDR2 FQNNGV. The CDR3 has 17 amino acids.

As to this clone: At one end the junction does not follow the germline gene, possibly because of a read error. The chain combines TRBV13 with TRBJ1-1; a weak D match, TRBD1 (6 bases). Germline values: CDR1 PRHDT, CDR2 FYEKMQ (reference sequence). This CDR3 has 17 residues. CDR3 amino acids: CARSTRGSLVGNTEAFF. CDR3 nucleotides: TGTGCCCGCAGCACCAGGGGCTCCCTAGTTGGAAACACTGAAGCTTTCTTT.

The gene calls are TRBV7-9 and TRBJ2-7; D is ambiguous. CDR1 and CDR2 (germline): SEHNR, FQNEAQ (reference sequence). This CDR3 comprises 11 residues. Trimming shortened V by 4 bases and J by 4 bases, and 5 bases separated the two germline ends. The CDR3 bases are TGTGCCAGCAGCTCGACTTACGAGCAGTACTTC. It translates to CASSSTYEQYF.

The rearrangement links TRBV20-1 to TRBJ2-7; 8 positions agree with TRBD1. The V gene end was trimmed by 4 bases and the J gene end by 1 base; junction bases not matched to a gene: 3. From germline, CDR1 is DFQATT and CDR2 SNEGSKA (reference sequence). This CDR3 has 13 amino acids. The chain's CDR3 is CSAIQGESYEQYF. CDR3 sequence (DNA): TGCAGTGCTATACAGGGGGAGTCCTACGAGCAGTACTTC.

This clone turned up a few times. CDR3 loop: CDSRAGSGNTIYF. The CDR3 bases are TGTGACAGTAGGGCGGGATCCGGAAACACCATATATTTT. The chain joins TRBV7-3 to TRBJ1-3; no reliable D call. Germline values: CDR1 SGHTA, CDR2 FQGTGA. The CDR3 is made up of 13 amino acids. Full variable domain (remainder filled in from reference TRBV7-3 and TRBJ1-3): GAGVSQTPSNKVTEKGKYVELRCDPISGHTALYWYRQSLGQGPEFLIYFQGTGAADDSGLPNDRFFAVRPEGSVSTLKIQRTERGDSAVYLCDSRAGSGNTIYFGEGSWLTVV.

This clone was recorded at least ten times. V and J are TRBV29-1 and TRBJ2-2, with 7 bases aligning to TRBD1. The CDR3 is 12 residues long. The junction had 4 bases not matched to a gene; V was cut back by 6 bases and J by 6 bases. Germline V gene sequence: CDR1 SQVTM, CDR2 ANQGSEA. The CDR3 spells CSVNRGSGELFF. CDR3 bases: TGCAGCGTGAACAGGGGTTCCGGGGAGCTGTTTTTT.

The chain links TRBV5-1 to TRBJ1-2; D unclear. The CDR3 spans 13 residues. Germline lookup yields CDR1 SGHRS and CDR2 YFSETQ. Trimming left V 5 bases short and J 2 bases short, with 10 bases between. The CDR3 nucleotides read TGCGCCAGCAGTACCGACATGAACTATGGCTACACCTTC. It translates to CASSTDMNYGYTF.

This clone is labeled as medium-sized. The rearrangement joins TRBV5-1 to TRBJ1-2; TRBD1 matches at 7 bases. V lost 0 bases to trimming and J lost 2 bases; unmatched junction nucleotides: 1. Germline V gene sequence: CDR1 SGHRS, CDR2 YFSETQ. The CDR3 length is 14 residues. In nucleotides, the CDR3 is TGCGCCAGCAGCTTGGTGACAGGGAACTATGGCTACACCTTC. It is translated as CASSLVTGNYGYTF.

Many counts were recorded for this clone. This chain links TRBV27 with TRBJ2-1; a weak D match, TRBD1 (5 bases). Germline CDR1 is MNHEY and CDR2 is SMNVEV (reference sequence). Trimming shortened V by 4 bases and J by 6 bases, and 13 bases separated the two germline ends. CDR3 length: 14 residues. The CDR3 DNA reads TGTGCCAGCAGTTCTGCAATCCAGGGCAATGAGCAGTTCTTC. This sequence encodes CASSSAIQGNEQFF.

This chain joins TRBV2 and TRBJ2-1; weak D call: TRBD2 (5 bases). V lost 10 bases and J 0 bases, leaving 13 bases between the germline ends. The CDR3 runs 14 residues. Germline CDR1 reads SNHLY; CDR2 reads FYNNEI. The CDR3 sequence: CATEDWDSYNEQFF. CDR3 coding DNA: TGTGCCACTGAGGACTGGGACTCCTACAATGAGCAGTTCTTC. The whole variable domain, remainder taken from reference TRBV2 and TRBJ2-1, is EPEVTQTPSHQVTQMGQEVILRCVPISNHLYFYWYRQILGQKVEFLVSFYNNEISEKSEIFDDQFSVERPDGSNFTLKIRSTKLEDSAMYFCATEDWDSYNEQFFGPGTRLTVL.

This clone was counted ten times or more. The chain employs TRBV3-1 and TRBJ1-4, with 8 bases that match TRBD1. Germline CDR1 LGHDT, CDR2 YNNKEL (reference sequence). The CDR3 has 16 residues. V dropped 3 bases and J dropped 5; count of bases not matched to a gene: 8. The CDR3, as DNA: TGTGCCAGCAGCCACCCCGACAGGGGAAGAAATGAAAAACTGTTTTTT. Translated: CASSHPDRGRNEKLFF.

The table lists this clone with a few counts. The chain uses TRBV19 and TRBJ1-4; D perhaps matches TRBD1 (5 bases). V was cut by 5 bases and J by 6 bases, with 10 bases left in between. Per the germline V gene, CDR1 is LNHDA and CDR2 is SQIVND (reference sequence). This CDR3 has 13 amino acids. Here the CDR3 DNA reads TGTGCCAGTAGTTCCCTGGGGGATGAAAAACTGTTTTTT. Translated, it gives CASSSLGDEKLFF. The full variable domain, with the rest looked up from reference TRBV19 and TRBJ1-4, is DGGITQSPKYLFRKEGQNVTLSCEQNLNHDAMYWYRQDPGQGLRLIYYSQIVNDFQKGDIAEGYSVSREKKESFPLTVTSAQKNPTAFYLCASSSLGDEKLFFGSGTQLSVL.

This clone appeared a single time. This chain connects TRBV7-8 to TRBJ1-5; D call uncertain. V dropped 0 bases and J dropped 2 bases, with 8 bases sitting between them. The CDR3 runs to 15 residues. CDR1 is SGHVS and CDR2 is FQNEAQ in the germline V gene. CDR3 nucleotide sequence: TGTGCCAGCAGCTTAGCCGAACGGGGCAATCAGCCCCAGCATTTT. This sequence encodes CASSLAERGNQPQHF.

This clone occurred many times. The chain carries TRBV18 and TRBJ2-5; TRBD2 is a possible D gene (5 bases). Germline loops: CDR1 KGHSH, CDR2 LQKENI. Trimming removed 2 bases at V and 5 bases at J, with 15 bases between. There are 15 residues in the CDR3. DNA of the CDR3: TGTGCCAGCTCACCAACCGGAGGCGTGGGCGAGACCCAGTACTTC. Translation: CASSPTGGVGETQYF.

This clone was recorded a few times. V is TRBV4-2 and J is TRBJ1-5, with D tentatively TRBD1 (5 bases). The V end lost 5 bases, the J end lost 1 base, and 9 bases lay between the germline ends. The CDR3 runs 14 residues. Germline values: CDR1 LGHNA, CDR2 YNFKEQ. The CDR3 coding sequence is TGTGCCAGCAGCGACCGGGACAGCAATCAGCCCCAGCATTTT. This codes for CASSDRDSNQPQHF.

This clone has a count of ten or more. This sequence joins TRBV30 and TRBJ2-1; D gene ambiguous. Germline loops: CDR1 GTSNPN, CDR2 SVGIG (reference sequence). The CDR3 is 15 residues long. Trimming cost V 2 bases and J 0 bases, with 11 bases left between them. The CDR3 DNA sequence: TGTGCCTGGAGTCCCCCAAACCTCTCCTACAATGAGCAGTTCTTC. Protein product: CAWSPPNLSYNEQFF.

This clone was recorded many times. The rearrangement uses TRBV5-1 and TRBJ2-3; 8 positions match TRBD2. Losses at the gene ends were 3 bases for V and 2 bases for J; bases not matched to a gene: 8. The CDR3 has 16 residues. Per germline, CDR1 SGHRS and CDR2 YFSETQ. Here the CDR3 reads CASSSVTSANTDTQYF. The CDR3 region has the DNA TGCGCCAGCAGCTCAGTGACTAGCGCGAACACAGATACGCAGTATTTT. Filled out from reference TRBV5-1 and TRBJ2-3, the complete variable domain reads KAGVTQTPRYLIKTRGQQVTLSCSPISGHRSVSWYQQTPGQGLQFLFEYFSETQRNKGNFPGRFSGRQFSNSRSEMNVSTLELGDSALYLCASSSVTSANTDTQYFGPGTRLTVL.

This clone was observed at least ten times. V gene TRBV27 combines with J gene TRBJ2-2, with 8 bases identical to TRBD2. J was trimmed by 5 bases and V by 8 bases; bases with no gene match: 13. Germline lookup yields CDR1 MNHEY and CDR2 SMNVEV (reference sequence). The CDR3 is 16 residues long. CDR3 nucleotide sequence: TGTGCCAGCTGTTCTTCGGGGGGGCTAGGAACCGGGGAGCTGTTTTTT. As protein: CASCSSGGLGTGELFF.

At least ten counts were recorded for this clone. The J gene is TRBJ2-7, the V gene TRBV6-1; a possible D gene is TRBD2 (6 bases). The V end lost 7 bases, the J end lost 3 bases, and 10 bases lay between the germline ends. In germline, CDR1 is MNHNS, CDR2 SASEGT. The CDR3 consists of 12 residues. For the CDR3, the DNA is TGTGCCAGCAAGTTGCGGGACTACGAGCAGTACTTC. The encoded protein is CASKLRDYEQYF.

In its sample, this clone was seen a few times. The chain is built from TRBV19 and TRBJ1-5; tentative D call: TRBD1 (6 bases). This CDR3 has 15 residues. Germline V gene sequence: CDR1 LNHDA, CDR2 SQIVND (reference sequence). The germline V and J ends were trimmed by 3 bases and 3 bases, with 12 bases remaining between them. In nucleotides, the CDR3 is TGTGCCAGTAGTATCACCAGGGGAAACAATCAGCCCCAGCATTTT. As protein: CASSITRGNNQPQHF.

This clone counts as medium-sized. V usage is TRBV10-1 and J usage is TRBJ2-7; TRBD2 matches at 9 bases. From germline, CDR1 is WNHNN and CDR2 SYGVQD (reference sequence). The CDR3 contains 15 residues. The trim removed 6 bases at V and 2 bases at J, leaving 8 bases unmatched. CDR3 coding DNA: TGCGCCAGCAGCTCCGGTCTAGCGGGAACCTACGAGCAGTACTTC. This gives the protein CASSSGLAGTYEQYF.

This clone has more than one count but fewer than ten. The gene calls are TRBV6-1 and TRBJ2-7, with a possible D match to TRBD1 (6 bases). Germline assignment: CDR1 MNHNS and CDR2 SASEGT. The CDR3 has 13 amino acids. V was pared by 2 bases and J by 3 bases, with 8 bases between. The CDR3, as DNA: TGTGCCAGCAGTGAATCGACAGGCTACGAGCAGTACTTC. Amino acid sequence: CASSESTGYEQYF.

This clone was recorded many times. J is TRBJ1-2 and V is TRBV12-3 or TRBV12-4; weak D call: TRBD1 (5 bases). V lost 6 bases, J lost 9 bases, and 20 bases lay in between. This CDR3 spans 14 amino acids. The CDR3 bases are TGTGCCAGCAGCCGCCGGGACGGCGGCCGTAGCTACACCTTC. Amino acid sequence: CASSRRDGGRSYTF.

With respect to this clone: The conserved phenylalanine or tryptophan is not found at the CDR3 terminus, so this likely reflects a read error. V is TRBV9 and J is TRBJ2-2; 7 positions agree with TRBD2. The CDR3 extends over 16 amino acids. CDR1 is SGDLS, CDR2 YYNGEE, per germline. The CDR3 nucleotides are TGTGGCAGCAGCGTGATGAGCACTAGCGTCACCGGGGAGCTGTTTTAT. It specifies CGSSVMSTSVTGELFY.